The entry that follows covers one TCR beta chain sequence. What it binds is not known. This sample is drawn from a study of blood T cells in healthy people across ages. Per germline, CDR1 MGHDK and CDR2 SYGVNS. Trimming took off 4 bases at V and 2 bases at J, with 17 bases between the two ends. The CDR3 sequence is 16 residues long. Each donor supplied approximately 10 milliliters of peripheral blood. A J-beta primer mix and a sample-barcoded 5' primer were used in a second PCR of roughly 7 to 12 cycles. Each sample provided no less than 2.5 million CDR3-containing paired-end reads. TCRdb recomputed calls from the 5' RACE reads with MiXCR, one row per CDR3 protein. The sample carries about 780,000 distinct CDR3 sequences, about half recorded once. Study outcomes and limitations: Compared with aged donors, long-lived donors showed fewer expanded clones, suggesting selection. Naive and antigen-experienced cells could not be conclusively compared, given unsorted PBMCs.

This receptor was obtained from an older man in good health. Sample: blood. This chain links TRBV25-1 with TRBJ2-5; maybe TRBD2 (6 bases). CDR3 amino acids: CASSVGTLISQETQYF. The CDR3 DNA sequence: TGTGCCAGCAGTGTGGGGACTCTTATTAGTCAAGAGACCCAGTACTTC.